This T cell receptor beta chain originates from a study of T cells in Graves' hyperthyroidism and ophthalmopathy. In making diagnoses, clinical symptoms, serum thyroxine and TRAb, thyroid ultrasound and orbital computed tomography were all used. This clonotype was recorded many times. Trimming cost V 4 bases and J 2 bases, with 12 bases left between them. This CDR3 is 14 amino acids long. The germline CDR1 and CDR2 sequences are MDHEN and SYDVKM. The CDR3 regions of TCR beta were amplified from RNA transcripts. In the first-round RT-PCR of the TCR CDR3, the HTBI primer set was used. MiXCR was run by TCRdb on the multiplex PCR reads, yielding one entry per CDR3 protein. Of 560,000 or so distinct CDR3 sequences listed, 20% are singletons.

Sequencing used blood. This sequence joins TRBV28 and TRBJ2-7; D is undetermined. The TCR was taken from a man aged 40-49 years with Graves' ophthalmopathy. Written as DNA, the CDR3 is TGTGCCAGCAGTTCCCCTGGGGAAACCTACGAGCAGTACTTC. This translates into CASSSPGETYEQYF. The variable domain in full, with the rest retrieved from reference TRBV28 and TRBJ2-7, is DVKVTQSSRYLVKRTGEKVFLECVQDMDHENMFWYRQDPGLGLRLIYFSYDVKMKEKGDIPEGYSVSREKKERFSLILESASTNQTSMYLCASSSPGETYEQYFGPGTRLTVT.